Shown below are 15 T cell receptor beta chains from a single sample sequenced in a study of vaccination and CD4 T cells after COVID-19. As to treatment: approximately nine-day PBMC culture with coronavirus spike peptide pools or control peptides (ViraFEST assay). Their cognate antigens are unknown. The Oncomine TCR Beta short-read assay sequenced DNA from cultured CD4+ T cells. TCRdb re-called the PCR reads with MiXCR, one entry per CDR3 protein. There are roughly 22,000 distinct CDR3 sequences in the sample; around a third occur only once, and around 11% lies in the top ten. Sequenced: cultured CD4+ T cells from blood. The receptors shown here come from a human donor with COVID-19.

The chain couples TRBV20-1 to TRBJ2-3; no clear D. CDR1 and CDR2 (germline): DFQATT, SNEGSKA (reference sequence). The CDR3 covers 11 residues. Trimming cost V 1 base and J 5 bases, with 4 bases left between them. This CDR3 is CSARAGDTQYF. In DNA form, the CDR3 reads TGCAGTGCTAGAGCGGGAGATACGCAGTATTTT.

The V and J genes are TRBV2 and TRBJ1-6, with TRBD1 as a possible D gene (5 bases). The CDR3 is 16 residues long. V lost 5 bases and J 0 bases, leaving 11 bases between the germline ends. In germline, CDR1 is SNHLY, CDR2 FYNNEI. CDR3 sequence reads: CASSIRQSSYNSPLHF. The CDR3 DNA reads as TGTGCCAGCAGTATACGACAGAGCTCCTATAATTCACCCCTCCACTTT.

The V and J genes are TRBV14 and TRBJ2-7; D is perhaps TRBD1 or TRBD2 (5 bases each). The CDR3 totals 16 residues. V was cut by 1 base and J by 5 bases, with 18 bases left in between. Germline CDR1 is SGHDN and CDR2 is FVKESK. The CDR3 here is CASSQGGSRVGDEQYF. In DNA form, the CDR3 reads TGTGCCAGCAGCCAAGGAGGGAGCAGGGTGGGCGACGAGCAGTACTTC.

The table lists this clonotype with a few counts. DNA of the CDR3: TGTGCCAGCAGCTCATTTGCGCCACGGACGAGGGACACCGGGGAGCTGTTTTTT. Amino acid sequence: CASSSFAPRTRDTGELFF. The chain combines TRBV27 with TRBJ2-2; the D gene is possibly TRBD2 (5 bases). V lost 6 bases and J lost 3, with 23 bases in between. Germline loops: CDR1 MNHEY, CDR2 SMNVEV (reference sequence). The CDR3 length is 18 residues.

This clonotype was seen more than once but under ten times. The V call is TRBV9, the J call TRBJ2-3; tentative D call: TRBD2 (6 bases). Germline V gives CDR1 SGDLS, CDR2 YYNGEE. CDR3 size: 15 residues. The V and J ends lost 3 bases and 3 bases respectively, with 14 bases between them. The CDR3 loop is CASSATGTWTDTQYF. DNA for the CDR3: TGTGCCAGCAGCGCCACCGGGACTTGGACAGATACGCAGTATTTT.

The chain employs TRBV7-9 and TRBJ1-1; perhaps TRBD1 as D (5 bases). The CDR3 sequence is 16 residues long. Trimming cost V 7 bases and J 4 bases, with 22 bases left between them. Germline V CDR1 and CDR2: SEHNR, FQNEAQ (reference sequence). CDR3 in DNA: TGTGCCAGCAACAACGTCGGAGGTACCCAGGGCACTGAAGCTTTCTTT. Translation: CASNNVGGTQGTEAFF. Combining the CDR3 with reference TRBV7-9 and TRBJ1-1 gives the whole variable domain DTGVSQNPRHKITKRGQNVTFRCDPISEHNRLYWYRQTLGQGPEFLTYFQNEAQLEKSRLLSDRFSAERPKGSFSTLEIQRTEQGDSAMYLCASNNVGGTQGTEAFFGQGTRLTVV.

The chain carries TRBV5-3 and TRBJ2-7, with 7 bases that match TRBD1. TRBV5-3 is marked as an open reading frame, function uncertain. This CDR3 comprises 15 residues. With 8 bases clipped from V and 1 base from J, the junction kept 12 bases outside the gene matches. The CDR3 is CASSRQDRRSYEQYF. CDR3 nucleotide sequence: TGTGCCAGCAGCCGCCAGGACAGGAGGTCCTACGAGCAGTACTTC.

This chain connects TRBV7-2 to TRBJ1-2; D uncertain. Germline lookup yields CDR1 SGHTA and CDR2 FQGNSA. V lost 3 bases, J lost 8 bases, and 10 bases lay in between. This CDR3 comprises 12 residues. This chain's CDR3 is CASSFSNEGYTF. DNA for the CDR3: TGTGCCAGCAGCTTTAGCAACGAGGGCTACACCTTC.

The chain uses TRBV5-4 and TRBJ1-2; perhaps TRBD1 as D (5 bases). The ends were cut back, 2 bases at V and 4 bases at J, with 12 bases in the middle. The germline V gene encodes CDR1 SGHNT and CDR2 YYREEE (reference sequence). The CDR3 length is 14 residues. In DNA form, the CDR3 reads TGTGCCAGCAGCTTCCCTGGCAGGGCCTATGGCTACACCTTC. Residues: CASSFPGRAYGYTF.

The rearrangement links TRBV6-2 or TRBV6-3 to TRBJ1-6, with a possible D match to TRBD1 (5 bases). Germline V gives CDR1 MNHEY, CDR2 SVGEGT. V lost 4 bases and J 0 bases, leaving 16 bases between the germline ends. The CDR3 extends over 18 amino acids. CDR3 sequence: CASSFTRTPNSYNSPLHF. In DNA form, the CDR3 reads TGTGCCAGCAGTTTCACGAGGACACCAAACTCCTATAATTCACCCCTCCACTTT.

V and J are TRBV27 and TRBJ2-7; D tentatively reads TRBD1 or TRBD2 (6 bases each). Germline V gives CDR1 MNHEY, CDR2 SMNVEV (reference sequence). Deletions cut 5 bases from V and 0 bases from J, with 11 bases between. This CDR3 comprises 14 residues. The CDR3, as DNA: TGTGCCAGCAGTATCCGGGGGCCCTCCTACGAGCAGTACTTC. Its translation is CASSIRGPSYEQYF.

The V and J genes are TRBV9 and TRBJ1-1; a weak D match, TRBD1 (6 bases). This CDR3 is built from 13 residues. Trimming cost V 5 bases and J 5 bases, with 13 bases left between them. The germline CDR1 and CDR2 sequences are SGDLS and YYNGEE. DNA for the CDR3: TGTGCCAGCAGTAACCAGGGGTTAACTGAAGCTTTCTTT. Its protein product is CASSNQGLTEAFF.

This clonotype occurred a few times. The rearrangement joins TRBV19 to TRBJ2-5; unclear D gene. The germline V gene encodes CDR1 LNHDA and CDR2 SQIVND (reference sequence). The CDR3 is 14 amino acids. With 5 bases removed from V and 0 bases from J, the gap between germline ends came to 10 bases. The CDR3 DNA sequence: TGTGCCAGTAGTCATACAGACTACCAAGAGACCCAGTACTTC. Its protein product is CASSHTDYQETQYF.

The CDR3 sequence: CASSSPTSGRGQFF. The DNA of the CDR3 is TGTGCCAGCAGCTCCCCGACTAGCGGGAGGGGGCAGTTCTTC. The rearrangement uses TRBV5-4 and TRBJ2-1; 14 bases match TRBD2. V was pared by 3 bases and J by 12 bases, with 5 bases of the junction left unmatched. The length of the CDR3 is 14 residues. Germline CDR1 and CDR2: SGHNT and YYREEE (reference sequence).

This clonotype occurred a few times. This sequence joins TRBV11-2 and TRBJ1-5; 7 bases align to TRBD1. Germline trimming cut 5 bases from V and 5 bases from J; bases unmatched to any gene: 9. Germline loops: CDR1 SGHAT, CDR2 FQNNGV. The CDR3 loop spans 15 amino acids. The DNA for the CDR3 is TGTGCCAGCAGCCAGGGGGGGGGGTGGCATCAGCCCCAGCATTTT. This codes for CASSQGGGWHQPQHF.